The rows below give T cell receptor beta chains drawn from one sample of a study of blood T cells in healthy people across ages. A single record per CDR3 protein comes from TCRdb applying MiXCR to the 5' RACE reads. Among roughly 1,800,000 distinct CDR3 sequences listed, 49% were seen once. The sample was blood. The receptors shown here come from a woman in her forties in good health. CDR3s include the opening cysteine and the closing phenylalanine or tryptophan. Fields, in order: J gene, V gene, clone size, D gene, CDR3 DNA, CDR3 protein. D genes are given only for firm matches. Clone size is given for some rows only: seen once, a few or many times, or a class if the clone is expanded.

TRBJ1-2,TRBV4-2,.,.,TGTGCCAGCAGCCAAGAGCGAAGGGTTGGTGGCTACACCTTC,CASSQERRVGGYTF
TRBJ2-5,TRBV3-1,.,.,TGTGCCAGCAGCCGGAGGGGGGGCGAAGAGACCCAGTACTTC,CASSRRGGEETQYF
TRBJ2-1,TRBV12-3/TRBV12-4,.,TRBD2,TGTGCCAGCAGTTTAGGTCGCGTTCGCGGGGGGGATGAGCAGTTCTTC,CASSLGRVRGGDEQFF
TRBJ2-7,TRBV4-3,.,.,TGCGCCAGCAGCCAAGCCAGGAGGAGTGAGCAGTACTTC,CASSQARRSEQYF
TRBJ2-3,TRBV6-2/TRBV6-3,.,.,TGTGCCAGCAGTTATGACAGAAATCCCACAGATACGCAGTATTTT,CASSYDRNPTDTQYF
TRBJ2-1,TRBV28,few,TRBD1,TGTGCCAGCAGGGGTAGGGGGCCTTACAATGAGCAGTTCTTC,CASRGRGPYNEQFF
TRBJ2-3,TRBV4-3,.,TRBD2,TGCGCCAGCAGCCACAGATTGAAAGCGGGAACTAGCACAGATACGCAGTATTTT,CASSHRLKAGTSTDTQYF
TRBJ1-2,TRBV4-1,.,TRBD1,TGCGCCAGCAGCGCGAGCGCAGGGGGAGATGGCTACACCTTC,CASSASAGGDGYTF
TRBJ1-2,TRBV12-3/TRBV12-4,many,TRBD1,TGTGCCAGCAGTTCGACAGGGTATGGCTACACCTTC,CASSSTGYGYTF
TRBJ2-7,TRBV4-1,few,TRBD1,TGCGCCAGCAGCCAAGATGACCGAGGGGGCGTCTACGAGCAGTACTTC,CASSQDDRGGVYEQYF
TRBJ2-4,TRBV28,.,.,TGTGCCAGCAGTTTACGATTCTTTTTAAGGACAGCCGATAGCTCCAAAAACATTCAGTACTTC,CASSLRFFLRTADSSKNIQYF
TRBJ2-1,TRBV9,once,TRBD1,TGTGCCAGCAGCGGAGTTAGGGAGAGGGGGACAGGGGGTAGGAATGAGCAGTTCTTC,CASSGVRERGTGGRNEQFF
TRBJ1-5,TRBV24-1,once,.,TGTGCCACCAGTGATGGAACACCGGGGCTCTTTAATCAGCCCCAGCATTTT,CATSDGTPGLFNQPQHF
TRBJ2-4,TRBV20-1,many,.,TGCAGTGCTAGTATGGGCTCCGACATTCAGTACTTC,CSASMGSDIQYF
TRBJ1-2,TRBV9,.,.,TGTGCCAGCAGCGATACTACCTACTATGGCTACACCTTC,CASSDTTYYGYTF
TRBJ1-2,TRBV5-1,many,TRBD1,TGTGCCAGCAGCTTGGAGGGGGCCGGTGGCTACACCTTC,CASSLEGAGGYTF
TRBJ2-5,TRBV12-3/TRBV12-4,.,.,TGTGCCAGCAGTTTCGTAGAGACCCAGTACTTC,CASSFVETQYF
TRBJ2-3,TRBV20-1,.,.,TGCAGTGCTAGGATAAGCACGTCCCCCACAGATACGCAGTATTTT,CSARISTSPTDTQYF
TRBJ2-7,TRBV29-1,.,.,TGCAGCGTTGCGTCGGGGTACGAGCAGTACTTC,CSVASGYEQYF
TRBJ1-6,TRBV10-1,.,.,TGCGCCAGCAGTGTTGTTGCCAATTCACCCCTCCACTTT,CASSVVANSPLHF
TRBJ1-2,TRBV27,many,.,TGTGCCAGTTCTACAGGAGCCTATGGCTACACCTTC,CASSTGAYGYTF
TRBJ2-6,TRBV25-1,.,.,TGTGCCAGCAGTGATCCGGCCACTGGGGCCAACGTCCTGACTTTC,CASSDPATGANVLTF
TRBJ2-1,TRBV6-6,.,TRBD1,TGTGCCAGCAGCGCTGAGGGACAGTACAATGAGCAGTTCTTC,CASSAEGQYNEQFF
TRBJ2-5,TRBV29-1,.,.,TGCAGCGTCACGGACGGGACGATTTCGGGTGAGCAGTACTTC,CSVTDGTISGEQYF
TRBJ2-4,TRBV5-1,many,.,TGCGCCAGCAGCTTGGGACAGGTAGAGGACATTCAGTACTTC,CASSLGQVEDIQYF
TRBJ2-1,TRBV20-1,few,.,TGCAGTGCTAGTTGGGGGTCAACCTACAATGAGCAGTTCTTC,CSASWGSTYNEQFF
TRBJ2-3,TRBV7-2,many,.,TGTGCCAGCAGCCCACAGAGGAGCACAGATACGCAGTATTTT,CASSPQRSTDTQYF
TRBJ1-1,TRBV12-3/TRBV12-4,.,.,TGTGCCAGCAGTTTTGCTCTTTTCTCGAGAGGCGCTGAAGCTTTCTTT,CASSFALFSRGAEAFF
TRBJ2-1,TRBV12-3/TRBV12-4,.,.,TGTGCCAGCAGTTTAGCTTCCGGGACGTTGGACAATGAGCAGTTCTTC,CASSLASGTLDNEQFF
TRBJ2-5,TRBV6-1,.,TRBD2,TGTGCCAGCAGTGTATTGTCCAGCGGGGGTCGGGAGACCCAGTACTTC,CASSVLSSGGRETQYF
TRBJ1-2,TRBV20-1,few,.,TGCAGTGCTACAAACTCGGATCCTACTGGCTACACCTTC,CSATNSDPTGYTF
TRBJ1-2,TRBV7-9,.,.,TGTGCCAGCAGCTCAGCCCGTACCGACTATGGCTACACCTTC,CASSSARTDYGYTF
TRBJ2-7,TRBV27,.,.,TGTGCCAGCAGTTTATCAAGGGCAGGGGGGGCCTACGAGCAGTACTTC,CASSLSRAGGAYEQYF
TRBJ2-7,TRBV6-6,few,.,TGTGCCAGCAGTTACTCGAAACTAGTTAACGAGCAGTACTTC,CASSYSKLVNEQYF
TRBJ1-6,TRBV4-3,.,TRBD1,TGCGCCAGCAGCCAAGAGGGGACAGAGGATTCACCCCTCCACTTT,CASSQEGTEDSPLHF
TRBJ1-2,TRBV12-3/TRBV12-4,.,.,TGTGCCAGCAGTTTAGGCGGGACGTCGGGCTACACCTTC,CASSLGGTSGYTF
TRBJ2-1,TRBV6-2/TRBV6-3,.,.,TGTGCCAGCAGTTCAAACAGGGTTGCATACAATGAGCAGTTCTTC,CASSSNRVAYNEQFF
TRBJ2-7,TRBV7-2,few,.,TGTGCCAGCAGCTTAGTGGCAGGGGGGAGCGACGAGCAGTACTTC,CASSLVAGGSDEQYF
TRBJ2-4,TRBV29-1,.,TRBD2,TGCAGCGTTGTCCGGACTAGCGGGGGAAGGTACATTCAGTACTTC,CSVVRTSGGRYIQYF
TRBJ2-7,TRBV12-3/TRBV12-4,few,TRBD1,TGTGCCAGCAGTTTGGTCCCAGGGGGCGGCGAGCAGTACTTC,CASSLVPGGGEQYF
TRBJ2-5,TRBV7-3,.,.,TGTGCCAGCAGTAGAGATGGGGCGGTTATGGAGACCCAGTACTTC,CASSRDGAVMETQYF
TRBJ2-5,TRBV7-9,many,.,TGTGCCAGCAGCCCGGAGCGGGAGACCCAGTACTTC,CASSPERETQYF